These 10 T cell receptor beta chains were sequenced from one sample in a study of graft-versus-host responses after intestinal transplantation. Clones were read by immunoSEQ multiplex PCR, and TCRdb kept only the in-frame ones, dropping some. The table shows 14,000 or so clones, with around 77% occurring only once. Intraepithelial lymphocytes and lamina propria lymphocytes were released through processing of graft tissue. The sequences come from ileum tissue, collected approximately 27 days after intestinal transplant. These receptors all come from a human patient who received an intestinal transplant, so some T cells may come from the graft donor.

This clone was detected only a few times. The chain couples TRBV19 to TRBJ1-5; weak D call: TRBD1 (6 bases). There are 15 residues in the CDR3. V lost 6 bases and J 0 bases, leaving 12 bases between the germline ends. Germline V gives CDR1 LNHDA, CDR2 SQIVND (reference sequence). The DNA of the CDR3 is TGTGCCAGTAGACCTGACAGGATTAGCAATCAGCCCCAGCATTTT. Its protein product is CASRPDRISNQPQHF. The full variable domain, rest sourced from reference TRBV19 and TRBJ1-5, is DGGITQSPKYLFRKEGQNVTLSCEQNLNHDAMYWYRQDPGQGLRLIYYSQIVNDFQKGDIAEGYSVSREKKESFPLTVTSAQKNPTAFYLCASRPDRISNQPQHFGDGTRLSIL.

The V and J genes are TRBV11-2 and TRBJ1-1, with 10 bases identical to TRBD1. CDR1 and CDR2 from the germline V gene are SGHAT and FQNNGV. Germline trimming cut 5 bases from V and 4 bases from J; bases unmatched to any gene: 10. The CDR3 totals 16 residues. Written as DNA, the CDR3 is TGTGCCAGCAGCCATTTCTTGGACAGGGGGACCACTGAAGCTTTCTTT. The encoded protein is CASSHFLDRGTTEAFF.

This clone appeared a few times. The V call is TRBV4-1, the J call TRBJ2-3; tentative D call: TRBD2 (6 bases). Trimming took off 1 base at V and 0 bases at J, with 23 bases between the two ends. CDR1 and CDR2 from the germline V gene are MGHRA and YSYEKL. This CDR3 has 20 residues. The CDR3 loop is CASSQASPGRILVSTDTQYF. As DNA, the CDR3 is TGCGCCAGCAGCCAAGCCTCCCCAGGGAGGATCCTAGTTAGCACAGATACGCAGTATTTT.

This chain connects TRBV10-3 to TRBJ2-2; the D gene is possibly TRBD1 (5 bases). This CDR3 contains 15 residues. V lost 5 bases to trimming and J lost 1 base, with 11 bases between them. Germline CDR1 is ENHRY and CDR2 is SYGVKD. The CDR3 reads CAISQTELNTGELFF. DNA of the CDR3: TGTGCCATCAGTCAGACAGAGTTGAACACCGGGGAGCTGTTTTTT.

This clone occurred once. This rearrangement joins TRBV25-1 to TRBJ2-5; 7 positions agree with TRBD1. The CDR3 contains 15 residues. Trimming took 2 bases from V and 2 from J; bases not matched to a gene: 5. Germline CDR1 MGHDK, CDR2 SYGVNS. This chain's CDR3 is CASSEVGGPQETQYF. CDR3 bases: TGTGCCAGCAGTGAAGTAGGGGGCCCTCAAGAGACCCAGTACTTC.

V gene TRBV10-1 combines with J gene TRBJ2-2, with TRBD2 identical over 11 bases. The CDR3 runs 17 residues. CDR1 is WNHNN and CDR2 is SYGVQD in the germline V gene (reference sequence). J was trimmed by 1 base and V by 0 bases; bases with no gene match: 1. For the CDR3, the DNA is TGCGCCAGCAGTGAGTCAACTAGCGGGGGGAACACCGGGGAGCTGTTTTTT. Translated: CASSESTSGGNTGELFF.

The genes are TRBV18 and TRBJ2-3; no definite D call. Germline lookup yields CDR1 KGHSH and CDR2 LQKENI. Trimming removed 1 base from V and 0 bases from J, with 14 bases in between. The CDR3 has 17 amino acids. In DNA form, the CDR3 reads TGTGCCAGCTCACCACAGTTGCTGTCGACTAGCACAGATACGCAGTATTTT. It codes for CASSPQLLSTSTDTQYF.

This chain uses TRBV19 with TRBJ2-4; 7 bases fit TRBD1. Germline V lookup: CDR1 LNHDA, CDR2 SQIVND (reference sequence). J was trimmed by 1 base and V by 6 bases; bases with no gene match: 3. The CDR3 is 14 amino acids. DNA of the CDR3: TGTGCCAGTAGGTTGACAGGGGCCAAAAACATTCAGTACTTC. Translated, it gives CASRLTGAKNIQYF.

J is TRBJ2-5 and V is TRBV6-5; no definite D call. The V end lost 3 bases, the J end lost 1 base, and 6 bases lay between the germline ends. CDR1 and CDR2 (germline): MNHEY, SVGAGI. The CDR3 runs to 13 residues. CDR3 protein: CASSYDSQETQYF. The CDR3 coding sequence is TGTGCCAGCAGTTATGACTCCCAAGAGACCCAGTACTTC.

CDR3 DNA sequence: TGCAGCGTTGAAGACCGGGACAGGGGGAATGGCTACACCTTC. Translating it yields CSVEDRDRGNGYTF. The rearrangement uses TRBV29-1 and TRBJ1-2; 11 nucleotides agree with TRBD1. V trimming: 0 bases; J trimming: 6 bases; junction bases outside the gene matches: 3. CDR1 is SQVTM, CDR2 ANQGSEA, per germline. This CDR3 is 14 amino acids long.